This T cell receptor beta chain stems from a study of T cell changes during pregnancy in multiple sclerosis. The V gene end was trimmed by 1 base and the J gene end by 2 bases; junction bases not matched to a gene: 8. In germline, CDR1 is SGHNT, CDR2 YYREEE (reference sequence). The CDR3 contains 17 residues. The table came from immunoSEQ multiplex PCR; TCRdb's copy has only in-frame clones and leaves some out. The repertoire holds fewer than 60,000 clones, with approximately 91% as singletons. This clone showed up just a few times. The input for sequencing was peripheral blood, taken after pregnancy. The chain joins TRBV5-4 to TRBJ2-5; 10 bases fit TRBD2. The TCR was taken from a female donor in good health, enrolled as a control in a pregnancy study. The CDR3 DNA follows: TGTGCCAGCAGCTTGTGGGAGCTAGCGGGGGAGCAAGAGACCCAGTACTTC. It yields the protein CASSLWELAGEQETQYF.